Listed below are T cell receptor beta chains from one sample, sequenced in a study of CD8+CD57+ T cells in acquired aplastic anemia. TCRdb itself ran the reads through MiXCR, one entry per CDR3 protein. The sample has around 200,000 distinct CDR3 sequences; roughly 50% are singletons. Source material: sorted CD4+, CD8+, or CD8+CD57+ T cells (not recorded which) from PBMCs. The source is a human donor with aplastic anemia. Each CDR3 is given with its conserved first and last residue. A D gene is named only where the DNA matches it firmly. Clone size, where shown, is once, few, many, or a class for clones that have expanded.

V,D,size,J,CDR3,DNA
TRBV19,NA,NA,TRBJ2-7,CASSSLVAGDSYEQYF,TGTGCCAGTAGCTCCCTCGTGGCGGGTGATTCCTACGAGCAGTACTTC
TRBV4-2,NA,many,TRBJ1-1,CASSQDVAQGNTEAFF,TGTGCCAGCAGCCAAGATGTCGCACAGGGGAACACTGAAGCTTTCTTT
TRBV2,NA,NA,TRBJ1-1,CAEVTSMNTEAFF,TGTGCTGAAGTGACCAGTATGAACACTGAAGCTTTCTTT
TRBV6-5,NA,many,TRBJ1-2,CASSSRPEGLYGYTF,TGTGCCAGCAGTTCCCGTCCTGAGGGGCTTTATGGCTACACCTTC
TRBV2,NA,once,TRBJ1-5,CASSDRTGLRRGQPQHF,TGTGCCAGCTCCGACCGAACGGGACTCCGAAGGGGTCAGCCCCAGCATTTT
TRBV7-9,NA,many,TRBJ1-4,CASSLNEDNEKLFF,TGTGCCAGCAGCTTAAACGAAGACAATGAAAAACTGTTTTTT
TRBV2,TRBD2,NA,TRBJ2-7,CVSSPGLGGSYEQYF,TGTGTTAGCAGTCCGGGACTAGGGGGCTCCTACGAGCAGTACTTC
TRBV7-8,NA,once,TRBJ2-2,CASSSQYTGELFF,TGTGCCAGCAGCTCGCAATACACCGGGGAGCTGTTTTTT
TRBV9,NA,few,TRBJ2-5,CASRDGMWETQYF,TGTGCCAGCAGGGATGGGATGTGGGAGACCCAGTACTTC
TRBV12-3/TRBV12-4,NA,many,TRBJ1-6,CASSLRGKFNSPLHF,TGTGCCAGCAGTTTAAGGGGAAAATTCAATTCACCCCTCCACTTT
TRBV20-1,TRBD2,many,TRBJ2-5,CSARDVLAGALAGTQYF,TGCAGTGCTAGAGATGTACTAGCGGGGGCCCTAGCAGGGACCCAGTACTTC
TRBV6-1,TRBD1,many,TRBJ2-5,CASDRQGASETQYF,TGTGCCAGCGACCGACAGGGGGCGTCGGAGACCCAGTACTTC
TRBV20-1,NA,NA,TRBJ2-7,CSARDRDKPYEQYF,TGCAGTGCTAGAGACCGGGACAAACCCTACGAGCAGTACTTC
TRBV29-1,TRBD1,NA,TRBJ2-4,CSVEEPQGELKNIQYF,TGCAGCGTTGAAGAGCCCCAGGGGGAGCTCAAAAACATTCAGTACTTC
TRBV6-5,NA,many,TRBJ2-6,CASSPRTLGANVLTF,TGTGCCAGCAGCCCTAGGACGTTAGGGGCCAACGTCCTGACTTTC
TRBV19,NA,many,TRBJ2-1,CASSIGKVGGLNEQFF,TGTGCCAGTAGTATAGGGAAGGTGGGGGGGCTAAATGAGCAGTTCTTC
TRBV24-1,TRBD1,few,TRBJ2-1,CATSDLGGQGYNEQFF,TGTGCCACCAGTGATTTGGGGGGACAGGGATACAATGAGCAGTTCTTC
TRBV3-1,TRBD1,many,TRBJ1-2,CASSHQDRYGYGYTF,TGTGCCAGCAGCCACCAGGACAGGTACGGCTATGGCTACACCTTC
TRBV9,TRBD2,many,TRBJ2-2,CASSTLADHTGELFF,TGTGCCAGCAGCACGCTAGCGGACCACACCGGGGAGCTGTTTTTT
TRBV10-3,TRBD2,few,TRBJ2-1,CAIRSGGISYNEQFF,TGTGCCATCAGGTCGGGGGGAATTTCCTACAATGAGCAGTTCTTC
TRBV2,TRBD1,NA,TRBJ2-2,CASSIDRANGELFF,TGTGCCAGCAGTATCGACAGGGCTAACGGGGAGCTGTTTTTT
TRBV5-6,NA,many,TRBJ2-6,CASSLEGSGANVLTF,TGCGCCAGCAGCTTGGAGGGATCTGGGGCCAACGTCCTGACTTTC
TRBV25-1,NA,NA,TRBJ1-1,CASSDGGMNTEAFF,TGTGCCAGCAGTGACGGGGGTATGAACACTGAAGCTTTCTTT
TRBV19,NA,NA,TRBJ1-1,CASRAGNTEAFF,TGTGCCAGTAGGGCGGGGAACACTGAAGCTTTCTTT
TRBV29-1,TRBD2,NA,TRBJ2-7,CSAGTSGSYEQYF,TGCAGCGCCGGGACTAGCGGCTCCTACGAGCAGTACTTC
TRBV29-1,NA,NA,TRBJ1-1,CSFWTDMEAFF,TGCAGCTTCTGGACGGACATGGAAGCTTTCTTT
TRBV2,NA,once,TRBJ1-4,CASSESGLGEKLFF,TGTGCCAGCAGTGAATCGGGCCTCGGCGAAAAACTGTTTTTT
TRBV20-1,NA,NA,TRBJ1-6,CSARDGSSYNSPLHF,TGCAGTGCTAGGGACGGCAGCTCCTATAATTCACCCCTCCACTTT
TRBV19,NA,few,TRBJ1-6,CATTQGIDGSSYNSPLHF,TGTGCCACCACACAGGGAATTGACGGGAGCTCCTATAATTCACCCCTCCACTTT
TRBV6-5,NA,NA,TRBJ2-7,CASSYDEVSYEQYF,TGTGCCAGCAGTTACGACGAGGTCAGCTACGAGCAGTACTTC
TRBV6-5,NA,few,TRBJ1-1,CASSYSDSQGTEAFF,TGTGCCAGCAGTTACTCCGACAGCCAGGGCACTGAAGCTTTCTTT
TRBV5-6,TRBD1,many,TRBJ1-6,CASSWGTGGSPLHF,TGTGCCAGCAGCTGGGGGACAGGTGGTTCACCCCTCCACTTT
TRBV7-9,NA,few,TRBJ1-2,CASSLAGRGIYGYTF,TGTGCCAGCAGCTTAGCAGGGCGGGGAATTTATGGCTACACCTTC
TRBV4-2,TRBD1,NA,TRBJ2-3,CASSQGQGASNEQYF,TGTGCCAGCAGCCAAGGACAGGGGGCAAGCAATGAGCAGTATTTT
TRBV5-1,NA,NA,TRBJ2-5,CASSADNQETQYF,TGCGCCAGCAGCGCTGACAATCAAGAGACCCAGTACTTC
TRBV7-9,NA,few,TRBJ2-7,CASSLRDTSSYEQYF,TGTGCCAGCAGCTTAAGGGACACTAGCTCCTACGAGCAGTACTTC
TRBV2,NA,many,TRBJ2-2,CASRLDNWNTGELFF,TGTGCCAGCAGATTGGACAACTGGAACACCGGGGAGCTGTTTTTT
TRBV20-1,TRBD1,NA,TRBJ1-6,CSARAGQANLATLHF,TGCAGTGCTAGAGCCGGACAGGCGAACCTCGCGACCCTCCACTTT
TRBV29-1,NA,NA,TRBJ2-7,CSVAPAGREQYF,TGCAGCGTAGCCCCGGCAGGGCGTGAGCAGTACTTC
TRBV5-1,NA,many,TRBJ1-5,CASRLTGSSNQPQHF,TGCGCCAGTAGATTAACAGGGTCAAGCAATCAGCCCCAGCATTTT
TRBV6-5,NA,few,TRBJ2-3,CASSYRVSTDTQYF,TGTGCCAGCAGTTACAGGGTATCCACAGATACGCAGTATTTT
TRBV6-1,NA,many,TRBJ2-1,CASSPRTARVQFF,TGTGCCAGCAGTCCCAGGACGGCTCGGGTGCAGTTCTTC
TRBV20-1,TRBD2,NA,TRBJ2-1,CSATRGGSYNEQFF,TGCAGTGCTACGCGGGGCGGGAGCTACAATGAGCAGTTCTTC
TRBV7-9,NA,few,TRBJ2-3,CASRPSSTDTQYF,TGTGCCAGCAGACCCTCTAGCACAGATACGCAGTATTTT
TRBV2,NA,NA,TRBJ1-4,CASSPFGRTNERLFF,TGTGCCAGCAGTCCTTTCGGGCGGACTAATGAAAGACTGTTTTTT
TRBV2,NA,NA,TRBJ1-2,CASRDRGVYGYTF,TGTGCCAGCCGGGACCGCGGGGTCTATGGCTACACCTTC